This T cell receptor beta chain was found in a study of shared clonotypes between healthy human individuals. V dropped 2 bases and J dropped 6; count of bases not matched to a gene: 10. Germline V gene data show CDR1 as SGHTA and CDR2 as FQGNSA. This CDR3 has 15 amino acids. Profiling relied on immunoSEQ multiplex PCR, and the TCRdb table lists in-frame clones only, not all of them. The repertoire holds 2 million to 2.5 million clones, with 80% to 95% as singletons. The chain has TRBV7-2 and TRBJ2-7, with 7 bases matching TRBD1. This receptor was taken from a man between 18 and 35 years old in good health. Some clones in this sample may be carry-over from other donors' samples. Specimen: naive CD4+ T cells from PBMCs. Subset noted: CD45RA+ positively selected. The CDR3 coding sequence is TGTGCCAGCAGCTTACAGGGGGTACGGGCCGGCGAGCAGTACTTC. It codes for CASSLQGVRAGEQYF.